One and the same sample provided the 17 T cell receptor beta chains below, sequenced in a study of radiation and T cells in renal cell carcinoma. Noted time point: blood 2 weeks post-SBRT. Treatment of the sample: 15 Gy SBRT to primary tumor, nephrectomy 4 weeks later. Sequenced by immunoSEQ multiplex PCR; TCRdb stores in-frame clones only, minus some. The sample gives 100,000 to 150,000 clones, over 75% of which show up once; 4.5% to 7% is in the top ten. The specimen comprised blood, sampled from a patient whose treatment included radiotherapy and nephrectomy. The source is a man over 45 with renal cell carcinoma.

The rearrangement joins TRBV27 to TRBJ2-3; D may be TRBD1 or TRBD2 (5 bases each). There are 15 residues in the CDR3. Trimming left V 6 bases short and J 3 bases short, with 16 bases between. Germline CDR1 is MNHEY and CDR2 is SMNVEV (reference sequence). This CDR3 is CASSPGPSWTDTQYF. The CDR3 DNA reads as TGTGCCAGCAGCCCGGGACCATCTTGGACAGATACGCAGTATTTT.

CDR3 loop: CASTGQYGNTEAFF. CDR3 nucleotide sequence: TGTGCCAGCACCGGACAGTATGGAAACACTGAAGCTTTCTTT. V is TRBV11-2 and J is TRBJ1-1; a possible D gene is TRBD1 (6 bases). This CDR3 has 14 amino acids. Trimming removed 7 bases from V and 2 bases from J, with 14 bases in between. Germline lookup yields CDR1 SGHAT and CDR2 FQNNGV.

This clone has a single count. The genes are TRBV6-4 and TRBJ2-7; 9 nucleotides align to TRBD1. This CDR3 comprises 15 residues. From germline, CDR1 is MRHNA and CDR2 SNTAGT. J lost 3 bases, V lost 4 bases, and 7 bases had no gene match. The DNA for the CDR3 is TGTGCCAGCAGTGCCCCTGGACAGGGGTGCTACGAGCAGTACTTC. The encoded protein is CASSAPGQGCYEQYF.

Here the CDR3 DNA reads TGTGCCAGCAGCTTATCGGTAGACTCCGCTACGCAGTATTTT. Translation gives CASSLSVDSATQYF. This sequence joins TRBV7-9 and TRBJ2-3; no clear D. The V gene's germline CDR1 is SEHNR and CDR2 FQNEAQ (reference sequence). The CDR3 consists of 14 residues. The V end lost 2 bases, the J end lost 8 bases, and 14 bases lay between the germline ends. The whole variable domain, filled in from reference TRBV7-9 and TRBJ2-3, reads DTGVSQNPRHKITKRGQNVTFRCDPISEHNRLYWYRQTLGQGPEFLTYFQNEAQLEKSRLLSDRFSAERPKGSFSTLEIQRTEQGDSAMYLCASSLSVDSATQYFGPGTRLTVL.

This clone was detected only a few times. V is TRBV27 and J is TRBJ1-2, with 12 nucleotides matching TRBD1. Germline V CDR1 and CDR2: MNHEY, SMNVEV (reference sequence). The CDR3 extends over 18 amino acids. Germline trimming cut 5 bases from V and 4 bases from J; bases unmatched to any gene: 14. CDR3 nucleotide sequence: TGTGCCAGCAGTCCCACTAACCCCGGGACAGGGGGCTCCTATGGCTACACCTTC. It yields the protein CASSPTNPGTGGSYGYTF.

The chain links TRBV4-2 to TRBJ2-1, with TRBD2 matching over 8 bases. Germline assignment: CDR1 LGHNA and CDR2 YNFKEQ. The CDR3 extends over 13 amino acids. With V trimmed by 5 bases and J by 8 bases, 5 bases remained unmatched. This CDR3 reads CASSYSGKYEQFF. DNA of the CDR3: TGTGCCAGCAGCTATAGCGGGAAATATGAGCAGTTCTTC.

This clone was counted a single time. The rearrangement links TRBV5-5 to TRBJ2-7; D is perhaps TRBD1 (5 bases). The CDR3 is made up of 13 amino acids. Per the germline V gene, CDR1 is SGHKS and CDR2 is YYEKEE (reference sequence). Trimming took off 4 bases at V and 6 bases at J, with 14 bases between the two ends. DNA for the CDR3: TGTGCCAGCAGCCCGGACATGGCTGGCGAGCAGTACTTC. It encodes CASSPDMAGEQYF. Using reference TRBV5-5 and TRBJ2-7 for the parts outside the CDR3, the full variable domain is DAGVTQSPTHLIKTRGQQVTLRCSPISGHKSVSWYQQVLGQGPQFIFQYYEKEERGRGNFPDRFSARQFPNYSSELNVNALLLGDSALYLCASSPDMAGEQYFGPGTRLTVT.

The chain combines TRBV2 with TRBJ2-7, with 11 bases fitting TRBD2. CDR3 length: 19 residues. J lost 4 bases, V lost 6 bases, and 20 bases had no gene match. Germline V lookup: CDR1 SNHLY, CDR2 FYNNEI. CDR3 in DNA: TGTGCCAGCAGATACCGCCGAGGGATTAGCGGGAGGGCCTCGTACGAGCAGTACTTC. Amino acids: CASRYRRGISGRASYEQYF.

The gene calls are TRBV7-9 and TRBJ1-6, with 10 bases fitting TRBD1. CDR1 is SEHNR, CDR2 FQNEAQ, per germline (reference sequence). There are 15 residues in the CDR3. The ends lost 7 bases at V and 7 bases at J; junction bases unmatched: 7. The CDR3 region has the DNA TGTGCCAGCAACTACGGGACAGGGGAAAATTCACCCCTCCACTTT. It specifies CASNYGTGENSPLHF.

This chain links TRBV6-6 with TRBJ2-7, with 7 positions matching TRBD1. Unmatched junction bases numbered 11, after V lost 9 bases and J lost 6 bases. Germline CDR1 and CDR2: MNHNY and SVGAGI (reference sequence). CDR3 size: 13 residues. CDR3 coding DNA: TGTGCCAGTCAGACAGGGTTCTCGGGCGAGCAGTACTTC. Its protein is CASQTGFSGEQYF.

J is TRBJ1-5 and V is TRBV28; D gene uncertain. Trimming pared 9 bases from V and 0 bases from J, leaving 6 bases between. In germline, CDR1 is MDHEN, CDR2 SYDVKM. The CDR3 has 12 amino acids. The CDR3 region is CASAYSNQPQHF. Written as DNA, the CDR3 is TGTGCCAGTGCGTATAGCAATCAGCCCCAGCATTTT.

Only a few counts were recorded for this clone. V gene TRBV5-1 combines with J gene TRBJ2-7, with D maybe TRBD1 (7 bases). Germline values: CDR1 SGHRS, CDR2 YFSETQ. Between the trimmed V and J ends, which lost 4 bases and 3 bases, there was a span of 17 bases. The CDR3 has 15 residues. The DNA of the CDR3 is TGCGCCAGCAGCCCAGGGGGGAGTCTGGACTACGAGCAGTACTTC. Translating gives CASSPGGSLDYEQYF.

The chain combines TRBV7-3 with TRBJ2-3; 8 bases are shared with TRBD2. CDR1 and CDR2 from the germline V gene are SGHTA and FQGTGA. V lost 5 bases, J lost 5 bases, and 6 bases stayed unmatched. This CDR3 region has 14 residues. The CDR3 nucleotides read TGTGCCAGCAGCGCGGGACTAGAAATAGATACGCAGTATTTT. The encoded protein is CASSAGLEIDTQYF.

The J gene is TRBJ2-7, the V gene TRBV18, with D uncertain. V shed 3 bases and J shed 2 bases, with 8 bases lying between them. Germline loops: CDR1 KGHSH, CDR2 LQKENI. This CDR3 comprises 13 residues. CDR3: CASSPYTAYEQYF. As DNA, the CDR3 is TGTGCCAGCTCACCGTACACAGCCTACGAGCAGTACTTC.

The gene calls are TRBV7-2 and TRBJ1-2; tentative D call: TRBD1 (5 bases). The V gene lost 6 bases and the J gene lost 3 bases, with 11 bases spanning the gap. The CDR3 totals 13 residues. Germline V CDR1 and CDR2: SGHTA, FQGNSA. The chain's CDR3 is CASRRTPHYGYTF. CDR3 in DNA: TGTGCCAGCAGACGGACACCCCACTATGGCTACACCTTC.

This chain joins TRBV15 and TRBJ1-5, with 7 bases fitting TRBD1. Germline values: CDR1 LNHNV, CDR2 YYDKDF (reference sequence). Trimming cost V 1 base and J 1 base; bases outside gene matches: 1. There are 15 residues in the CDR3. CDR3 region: CATSRAQGSNQPQHF. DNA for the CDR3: TGTGCCACCAGCAGAGCACAGGGGAGCAATCAGCCCCAGCATTTT.

The CDR3 reads CASSLRTTNYGYTF. CDR3 sequence (DNA): TGTGCCAGCAGCCTAAGGACAACAAACTATGGCTACACCTTC. V usage is TRBV7-8 and J usage is TRBJ1-2; D is possibly TRBD1 (5 bases). Trimming shortened V by 5 bases and J by 2 bases, and 12 bases separated the two germline ends. The CDR3 is made up of 14 amino acids. CDR1 is SGHVS and CDR2 is FQNEAQ in the germline V gene. Using reference TRBV7-8 and TRBJ1-2 for the parts outside the CDR3, the full variable domain is GAGVSQSPRYKVAKRGQDVALRCDPISGHVSLFWYQQALGQGPEFLTYFQNEAQLDKSGLPSDRFFAERPEGSVSTLKIQRTQQEDSAVYLCASSLRTTNYGYTFGSGTRLTVV.